This T cell receptor beta chain was sequenced during a study of beta chain features in type 1 diabetes. General study points: Insertions were fewer and deletions more numerous at VDJ junctions in type 1 diabetes patients.

In germline, CDR1 is KGHSH, CDR2 LQKENI. The V end lost 6 bases, the J end lost 11 bases, and 18 bases lay between the germline ends. This CDR3 region has 13 residues. Expressed TCRB transcripts were sequenced, since all the RNA that had been isolated was reverse transcribed. There were 3.5 million to 4.5 million reads on average in the naive, central memory and regulatory T cell samples. The method was immunoSEQ multiplex PCR; TCRdb's version includes in-frame clones alone and lacks a portion of them. The sample lists about 620,000 clones, around 16% occurring once. Comments on this clone: Antigen specificity is unknown.

V and J are TRBV18 and TRBJ2-3; D may be TRBD1 (6 bases). This sequence was found in a man aged 18-30 years in good health. The specimen sequenced was naive CD4+ T cells from blood. The CDR3 here is CASSRDTKGGQYF. The CDR3 DNA reads as TGTGCCAGCTCCCGGGACACAAAAGGAGGGCAGTATTTT.